The subject of this entry is one T cell receptor (beta chain). As yet, its antigen is unknown. The study ran its PCR with 60 Vbeta and 13 Jbeta primers. Some clones are missing from TCRdb's copy, which holds only in-frame ones; the method was immunoSEQ multiplex PCR. The sample has approximately 100,000 clones. Every donor was a healthy person donating bone marrow. The data were taken from a study of cytomegalovirus exposure and HLA in healthy donors. Study-level findings and limits: With later analysis, a missense DCLRE1C variant became linked to TCR beta V- and J-gene trimming. When analyzed later, the rates of TCR association showed variation by HLA locus, with DRB1 the most and HLA-C the fewest. Fewer N-insertions than the roughly 670-donor mean were reportedly shown by an Asian-associated ancestry cluster in a later analysis.

V was pared by 4 bases and J by 4 bases, with 14 bases between. Germline lookup yields CDR1 SGHDT and CDR2 YYEEEE. The CDR3 runs 14 residues. J is TRBJ1-1 and V is TRBV5-6; D possibly corresponds to TRBD1 (5 bases). The sample taken for sequencing was PBMCs. This clonotype originated in a man aged 50 to 60 in good health and CMV-seronegative. DNA of the CDR3: TGTGCCAGCAGCCGACAGACTCTACGCACTGAAGCTTTCTTT. It codes for CASSRQTLRTEAFF.